This is a list of T cell receptor beta chains from one sample in a study of blood T cell repertoires in COVID-19. Method: immunoSEQ multiplex PCR; TCRdb's copy keeps in-frame clones and lacks some. This sample yields 260,000 or so clones, of which 80% to 90% are seen a single time; roughly 4.7% belongs to the top ten. Sequences were obtained from peripheral blood. Receptors originate from a woman in her 70s with acute or convalescent COVID-19. CDR3s leave out the opening cysteine and the closing phenylalanine or tryptophan.

TRBJ1-4	TRBV18	ASSPPGGREKLF
TRBJ1-1	TRBV29-1	SVEDRLNTEAF
TRBJ1-5	TRBV27	ASSLVGVPSNQPQH
TRBJ1-2	TRBV28	ASSLRVLEGYT
TRBJ1-2	TRBV5-4	ASRSPGRYGYT
TRBJ2-1	TRBV4-3	ASSRSTGFYNEQF
TRBJ2-7	TRBV20-1	SASSATGSSYEQY
TRBJ2-5	TRBV7-9	ASSLTSGAETQY
TRBJ2-3	TRBV3-1/TRBV3-2	ASSDRQRGTDTQY
TRBJ1-1	TRBV9	ASSMPRQSNTEAF
TRBJ1-1	TRBV11-2	ASSLDREAEAF
TRBJ1-1	TRBV19	ASSSSTGNTEAF
TRBJ2-4	TRBV19	ASTPRGGASGDAKNIQY
TRBJ1-5	TRBV2	ASILDRSLNQPQH
TRBJ2-7	TRBV3-1/TRBV3-2	ASSRQGAYEQY
TRBJ1-5	TRBV15	ATSRGEWEERNQPQH
TRBJ1-3	TRBV19	ASSTDRARAGNTIY
TRBJ1-1	TRBV30	AWIALAGDEAF
TRBJ2-7	TRBV6-2/TRBV6-3	ASSYRPTGGLDEQY
TRBJ2-5	TRBV7-9	ASSQGVRETQY
TRBJ2-7	TRBV2	ASSPGTSGGNEQY
TRBJ2-3	TRBV2	ASTSGGAGTDTQY
TRBJ2-7	TRBV7-2	ASSLSQRGISYEQY
TRBJ2-2	TRBV5-4	ASSLGGGPGNTGELF
TRBJ1-2	TRBV14	ASSQDSQGAGYT
TRBJ1-5	TRBV24-1	ATSDSRVGNQPQH
TRBJ1-2	TRBV24-1	ATSDRRQGRNYGYT
TRBJ2-1	TRBV7-2	ASSLASGGNHNEQF
TRBJ2-5	TRBV28	ASSLFQGVETQY
TRBJ2-1	TRBV27	ASSSSGVSNEQF
TRBJ1-2	TRBV3-1/TRBV3-2	ASSQGYNRGYGYT
TRBJ1-4	TRBV24-1	ATSDGTNSNEKLF
TRBJ2-1	TRBV6-6	ASSYSGTNYNEQF
TRBJ2-3	TRBV11-3	ASSPSDLDTQY
TRBJ2-5	TRBV11-2	ASSWWSSGGLQETQY
TRBJ1-2	TRBV19	ASSVAGPSNYGYT
TRBJ2-7	TRBV2	ASSAQSYEQY
TRBJ1-1	TRBV5-1	ASSNQGGDTEAF
TRBJ1-6	TRBV9	ASSVGTGGGNSPLH
TRBJ1-1	TRBV29-1	SVEKKGGVEAF
TRBJ2-7	TRBV3-1/TRBV3-2	ASSQATGEQY
TRBJ1-1	TRBV27	ASRYDRDGTEAF
TRBJ2-3	TRBV11-2	ASSLALLQGETDTQY
TRBJ1-2	TRBV27	ASSFRRRGGGDLANYGYT
TRBJ2-3	TRBV5-1	ASSFKSWASSTDTQY
TRBJ1-6	TRBV19	ASSPQGSGSPLH
TRBJ2-7	TRBV6-5	ASSYSPGESYEQY
TRBJ2-3	TRBV9	ASSGTGLTDTQY
TRBJ1-1	TRBV6-2/TRBV6-3	ASSSLGGIVEAF
TRBJ1-2	TRBV6-2/TRBV6-3	ASSPTVYGYT
TRBJ2-1	TRBV5-1	ASSLQTGEYNEQF
TRBJ1-5	TRBV9	ASSVAPGSNQPQH
TRBJ1-5	TRBV19	ASSLPGQGNQPQH
TRBJ2-6	TRBV15	ATSRLGDFGANVLT
TRBJ1-5	TRBV6-2/TRBV6-3	ASSQHRVLQPQH
TRBJ2-7	TRBV7-2	ASSLEAGVAYEQY
TRBJ2-3	TRBV7-9	ASRSTGRTDTQY
TRBJ1-5	TRBV4-1	ASSLEGGRPQH
TRBJ1-5	TRBV4-1	ASSQEQYSNQPQH